This T cell receptor beta chain is drawn from a study of blood T cell repertoires in COVID-19 (dated by TCRdb to about 2020). A note on the overall study: Collaborator samples came from the United States, Italy and Spain and covered acute and convalescent phases of COVID-19. The prospective study material was composed of cDNA or gDNA derived from T cells, B-cell-depleted T cells, or PBMCs. Deeply sampled blood TCRbeta repertoires from subjects exposed to, actively infected with, or recovered from COVID-19 were included in the dataset. The repertoires were made available in a free public database intended to serve as a resource for research on the immune response to SARS-CoV-2. Samples came from the ongoing ImmuneRACE study (first 160 participants) plus 1,254 subjects from 6 global collaborators. The sample metadata nearly always contained a de-identified subject ID, COVID-19 status, age in years and sex. Where available, HLA class I and class II types were taken from metadata supplied by the sample provider and were not determined by assay-based typing. Summary of the overall study and its limitations: Clinical and demographic metadata were provided uncurated, with the amount varying by source and participant.

The immunoSEQ Assay, a bias-controlled multiplex PCR, was used to amplify TCRbeta CDR3 regions from genomic DNA. Per the original workflow: The number of nucleated cells in each sample was estimated from the amplification of reference gene primers within the assay. Sequence reads were collapsed and filtered to measure the absolute abundance of every unique TCRbeta CDR3 rearrangement. Productive Simpson clonality was computed per sample as the square root of Simpson's diversity index over productive rearrangements. This immuneACCESS table, as held by TCRdb, lists in-frame sequences with V and J called but not all clones. Of the missing ones, under half trace to an unresolved V gene in checked studies; the others have no known cause. That table supplies the V and J calls and clone size; D and trimming were determined from the DNA. Recorded for this sample are over 80,000 clones; approximately 85% of them occurred a single time. The ten top clones hold 15% to 20% of the sample.

As for this clone: No cognate antigen has been identified for it. The input lacks base qualities; no much larger clone sits a single base away.

Each collaborating institution followed its own protocols to collect whole blood in K2EDTA tubes. For TCRbeta analysis, collaborator samples were shipped as frozen whole blood, as isolated PBMCs, or as DNA extracted from either sample type. Sequencing input: peripheral blood. The receptor was isolated from an elderly woman with active or convalescent COVID-19.

The encoded CDR3 is CASSFFSGRAHNEQFF. The DNA reads as follows: TGTGCCAGCAGTTTCTTTAGCGGGAGGGCCCACAATGAGCAGTTCTTC. This chain is built from TRBV28 and TRBJ2-1; TRBD2 aligns with 11 central bases. The CDR3 runs 16 residues from the cysteine to the phenylalanine. Here the CDR3 DNA is all that survives: 48 bases in frame from base 1. Trimming accounts for 3 bases at V and 5 bases at J, while the number of junction bases matched to no gene is 6. As encoded in the germline V gene, CDR1 is MDHEN while CDR2 is SYDVKM.